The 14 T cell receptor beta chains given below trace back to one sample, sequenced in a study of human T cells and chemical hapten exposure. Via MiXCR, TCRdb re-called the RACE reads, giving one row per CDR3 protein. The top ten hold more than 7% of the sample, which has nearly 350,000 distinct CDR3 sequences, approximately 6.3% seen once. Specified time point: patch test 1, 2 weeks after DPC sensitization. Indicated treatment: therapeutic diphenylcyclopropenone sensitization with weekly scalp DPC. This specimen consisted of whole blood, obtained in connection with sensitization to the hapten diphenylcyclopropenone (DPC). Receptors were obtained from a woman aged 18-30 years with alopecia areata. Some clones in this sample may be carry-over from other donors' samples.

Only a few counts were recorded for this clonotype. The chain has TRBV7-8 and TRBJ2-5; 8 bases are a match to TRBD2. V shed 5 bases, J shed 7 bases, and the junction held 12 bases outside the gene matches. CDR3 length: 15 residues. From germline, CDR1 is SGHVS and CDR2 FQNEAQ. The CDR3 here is CASSRSRGGARTQYF. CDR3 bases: TGTGCCAGCAGCCGCTCACGGGGGGGGGCGAGGACCCAGTACTTC.

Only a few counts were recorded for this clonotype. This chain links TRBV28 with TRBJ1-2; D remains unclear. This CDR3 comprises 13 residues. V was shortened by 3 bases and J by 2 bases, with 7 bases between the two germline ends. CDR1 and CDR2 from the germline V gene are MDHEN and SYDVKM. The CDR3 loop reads CASSFVRNYGYTF. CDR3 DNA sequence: TGTGCCAGCAGTTTTGTTCGGAACTATGGCTACACCTTC.

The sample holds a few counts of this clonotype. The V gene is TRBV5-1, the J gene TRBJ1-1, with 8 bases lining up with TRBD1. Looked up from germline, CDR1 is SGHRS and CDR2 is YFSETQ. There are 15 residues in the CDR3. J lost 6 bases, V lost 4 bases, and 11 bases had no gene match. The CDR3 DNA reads TGCGCCAGCAGCGCAAGGACAGGGCACGAGGCTGAAGCTTTCTTT. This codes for CASSARTGHEAEAFF.

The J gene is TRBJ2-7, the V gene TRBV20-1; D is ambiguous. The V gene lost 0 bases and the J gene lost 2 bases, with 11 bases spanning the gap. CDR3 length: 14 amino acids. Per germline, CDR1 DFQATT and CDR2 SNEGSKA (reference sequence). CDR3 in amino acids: CSAREMKPTYEQYF. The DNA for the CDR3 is TGCAGTGCTAGAGAAATGAAACCGACCTACGAGCAGTACTTC.

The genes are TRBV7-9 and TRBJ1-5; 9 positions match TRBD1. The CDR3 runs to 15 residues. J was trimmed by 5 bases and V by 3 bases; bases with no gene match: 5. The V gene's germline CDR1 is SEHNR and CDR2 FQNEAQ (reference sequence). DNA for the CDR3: TGTGCCAGCAGCTTGTCACAGGGGGCATATCAGCCCCAGCATTTT. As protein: CASSLSQGAYQPQHF.

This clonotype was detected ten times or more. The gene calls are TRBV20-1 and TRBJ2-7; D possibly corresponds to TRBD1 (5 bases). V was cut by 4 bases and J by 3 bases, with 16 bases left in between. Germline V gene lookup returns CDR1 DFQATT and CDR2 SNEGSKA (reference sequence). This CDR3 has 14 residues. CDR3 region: CSAKGDSLDYEQYF. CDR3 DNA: TGCAGTGCTAAGGGTGACAGCCTTGACTACGAGCAGTACTTC.

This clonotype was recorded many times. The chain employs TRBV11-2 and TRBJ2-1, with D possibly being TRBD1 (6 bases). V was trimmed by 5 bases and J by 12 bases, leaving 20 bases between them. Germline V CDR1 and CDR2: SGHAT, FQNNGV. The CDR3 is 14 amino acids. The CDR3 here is CASSLPGQVKAQFF. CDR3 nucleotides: TGTGCCAGCAGCCTCCCGGGACAAGTAAAGGCGCAGTTCTTC.

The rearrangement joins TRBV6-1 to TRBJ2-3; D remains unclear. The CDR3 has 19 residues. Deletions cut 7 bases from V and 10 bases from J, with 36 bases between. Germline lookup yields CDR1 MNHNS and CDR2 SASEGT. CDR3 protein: CASTRKPLTRLPTTEAQYF. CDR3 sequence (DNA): TGTGCCAGCACCCGGAAACCGTTGACACGGCTACCCACGACCGAGGCGCAGTATTTT.

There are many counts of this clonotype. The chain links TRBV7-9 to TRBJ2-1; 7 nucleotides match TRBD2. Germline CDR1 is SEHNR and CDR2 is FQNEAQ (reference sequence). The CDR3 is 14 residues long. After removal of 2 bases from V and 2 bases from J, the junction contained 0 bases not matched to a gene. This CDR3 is CASSLSGTYNEQFF. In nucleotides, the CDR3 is TGTGCCAGCAGCTTAAGCGGGACCTACAATGAGCAGTTCTTC.

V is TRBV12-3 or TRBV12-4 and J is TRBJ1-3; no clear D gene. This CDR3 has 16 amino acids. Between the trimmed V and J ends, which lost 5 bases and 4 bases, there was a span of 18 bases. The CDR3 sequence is CASSPRVESTGNTIYF. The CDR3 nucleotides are TGTGCCAGCAGTCCCCGCGTTGAGAGTACGGGAAACACCATATATTTT.

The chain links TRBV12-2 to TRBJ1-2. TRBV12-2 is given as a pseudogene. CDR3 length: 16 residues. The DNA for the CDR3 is TGTGCAAGTCGCCCTTCGACATTAGGAGTTTTGGATGGCTACACCTTC. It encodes CASRPSTLGVLDGYTF.

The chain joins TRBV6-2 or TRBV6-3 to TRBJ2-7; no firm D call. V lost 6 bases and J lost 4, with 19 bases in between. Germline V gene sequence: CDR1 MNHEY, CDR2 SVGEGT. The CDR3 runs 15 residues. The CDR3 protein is CASRPGRVPAYEQYF. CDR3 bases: TGTGCCAGCAGACCCGGTCGGGTCCCGGCGTACGAGCAGTACTTC.

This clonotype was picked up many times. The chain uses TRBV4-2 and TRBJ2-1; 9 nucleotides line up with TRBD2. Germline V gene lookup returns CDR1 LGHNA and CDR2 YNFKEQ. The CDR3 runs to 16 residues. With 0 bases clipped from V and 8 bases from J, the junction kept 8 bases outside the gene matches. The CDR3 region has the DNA TGTGCCAGCAGCCAAGAGTGGCTAGCGGGGTCCGATGAGCAGTTCTTC. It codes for CASSQEWLAGSDEQFF.

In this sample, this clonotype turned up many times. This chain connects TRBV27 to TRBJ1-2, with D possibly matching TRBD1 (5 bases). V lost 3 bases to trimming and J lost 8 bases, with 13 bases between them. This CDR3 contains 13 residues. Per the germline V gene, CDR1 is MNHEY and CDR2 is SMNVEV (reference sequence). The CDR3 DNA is TGTGCCAGCAGTTTGTATTCGGGGGACGGCTACACCTTC. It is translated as CASSLYSGDGYTF.